The entry that follows covers one TCR beta chain sequence. As yet, its antigen is unknown. This sample was included in a study of long-term antiretroviral therapy in people with HIV. On the study more broadly: In the earliest collections, sampling predates the 2015 immediate-ART recommendation by about a decade. The study, taken as a whole, reports: Controls exceeded HIV repertoires in CDR3 length range. Repertoire dominance by clones expanded before ART was seen at all time points.

The length of the CDR3 is 20 residues. The assay, immunoSEQ v3.0, was run at survey level. Target depth was about 40,000-50,000 T-cell genomes per sample. This table comes from immunoSEQ multiplex PCR, and its TCRdb copy is limited to in-frame clones, with some not included. The sample lists 20,000 to 25,000 clones, around four fifths occurring once. This specimen was unsorted PBMCs, taken 1.2 years after starting antiretroviral therapy. The chain combines TRBV21-1 with TRBJ2-3; the table's D gene call, TRBD2, was not cross checked with the DNA. TRBV21-1 is a listed pseudogene. This clonotype was obtained from a woman aged 40 to 50 with HIV. The CDR3 is CASSKEPARLLAGATDTQYF. CDR3 DNA sequence: TGTGCCAGCAGCAAAGAACCGGCAAGGCTACTAGCGGGCGCCACAGATACGCAGTATTTT.